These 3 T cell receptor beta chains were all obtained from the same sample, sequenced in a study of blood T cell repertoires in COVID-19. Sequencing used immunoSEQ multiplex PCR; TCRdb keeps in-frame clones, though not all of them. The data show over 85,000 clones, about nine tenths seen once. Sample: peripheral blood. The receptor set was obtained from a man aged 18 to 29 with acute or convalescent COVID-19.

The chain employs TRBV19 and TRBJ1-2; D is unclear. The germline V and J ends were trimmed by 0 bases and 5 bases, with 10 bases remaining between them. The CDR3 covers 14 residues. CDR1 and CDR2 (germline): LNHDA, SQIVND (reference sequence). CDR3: CASSIDSPYYGYTF. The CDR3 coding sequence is TGTGCCAGTAGTATAGACAGTCCGTATTATGGCTACACCTTC.

The DNA of the CDR3 is TGCAGCGTTATCCAGGGGAACACTGAAGCTTTCTTT. Translating it yields CSVIQGNTEAFF. The chain combines TRBV29-1 with TRBJ1-1; a weak D match, TRBD1 (5 bases). This CDR3 is 12 amino acids long. Germline V lookup: CDR1 SQVTM, CDR2 ANQGSEA. The V and J ends lost 5 bases and 1 base respectively, with 8 bases between them.

CDR3 protein: CASSSGVGTEAFF. The CDR3 nucleotides are TGTGCCAGCAGCTCAGGGGTGGGGACTGAAGCTTTCTTT. The chain has TRBV11-2 and TRBJ1-1, with a possible D match to TRBD1 (6 bases). Trimming removed 4 bases from V and 5 bases from J, with 11 bases in between. The germline V gene encodes CDR1 SGHAT and CDR2 FQNNGV. The CDR3 has 13 residues.